This T cell receptor (beta chain) is from a study of blood T cells in healthy people across ages. A second PCR, run for roughly 6 to 11 cycles, used a sample-barcoded 5' primer plus a J-beta primer mix. TCRdb itself ran the 5' RACE reads through MiXCR, one entry per CDR3 protein. The data show 650,000 to 800,000 distinct CDR3 sequences, more than 40% seen once. The clonotype was recovered from a man in his sixties in good health. The specimen sequenced was blood.

This CDR3 is CASSYLTVSGGSSGYEQYF. The CDR3 DNA reads as TGTGCCAGCAGTTACTTGACAGTTAGCGGGGGCTCTTCGGGCTACGAGCAGTACTTC. The chain recombines TRBV6-5 with TRBJ2-4; 9 nucleotides line up with TRBD2. The DNA end favors TRBJ2-7, so the J call may be wrong. Germline values: CDR1 MNHEY, CDR2 SVGAGI. This CDR3 comprises 19 residues.